This T cell receptor (beta chain) was documented in a study of shared clonotypes between healthy human individuals. Here immunoSEQ multiplex PCR was the method, and the copy in TCRdb shows in-frame clones only, minus some. The table lists about 1.9 million clones, just under 95% of them singletons. Per the germline V gene, CDR1 is KGHSH and CDR2 is LQKENI. J was trimmed by 1 base and V by 6 bases; bases with no gene match: 15. The CDR3 contains 20 residues. CD45RO-negative cells were positively selected for CCR7, leaving out terminally differentiated effector memory CD45RA+ cells. The sequence was collected from a man aged 18 to 30 in good health. Some clones in this sample may be carry-over from other donors' samples. This chain joins TRBV18 and TRBJ2-6, with 10 positions matching TRBD1. Sequences were obtained from naive CD8+ T cells from PBMCs. CDR3 amino acids: CASSRDRGFSGGSGANVLTF. The CDR3 nucleotides are TGTGCCAGCTCCAGGGACAGGGGATTCTCGGGAGGTTCTGGGGCCAACGTCCTGACTTTC.